This T cell receptor beta chain was captured by sequencing in a study of cytomegalovirus exposure and HLA in healthy donors. Notes on the study in general: Productive rates of about 90% or about 30% were seen for most TCR beta V segments in an earlier analysis. Specificity for CMV antigens was confirmed in vitro for a few of the CMV-associated chains.

This CDR3 spans 15 amino acids. Germline V lookup: CDR1 SNHLY, CDR2 FYNNEI. Unmatched junction bases numbered 8, after V lost 7 bases and J lost 4 bases. Use of 60 Vbeta and 13 Jbeta primers characterized the PCR. As processed by the authors: In a later analysis, 80 million to 100 million unique TCR beta chains included roughly 11 million shared by two or more donors. Clones were sequenced by immunoSEQ multiplex PCR, and TCRdb holds only the in-frame ones, with some missing. V and J calls and clone size are those listed in that table; D and trimming were worked out from the DNA. This sample has fewer than 100,000 clones, with 78% found just once. On this clone: Its specificity is not known.

This clonotype originated in a male donor in good health and CMV-seropositive. Source material: PBMCs. The V gene is TRBV2, the J gene TRBJ1-3; 9 bases align to TRBD1. CDR3 loop: CASKRTGTGGNTIYF. As DNA, the CDR3 is TGTGCCAGCAAGAGGACCGGGACAGGGGGAAACACCATATATTTT.